The clone carrying this TCR beta chain has just a few counts. The antigen is unknown. Germline V CDR1 and CDR2: SEHNR, FQNEAQ (reference sequence). The CDR3 spans 16 residues. V dropped 1 base and J dropped 4 bases, with 16 bases sitting between them. This sample's treatment: roughly 11-day PBMC culture with coronavirus spike peptide pools or control peptides (ViraFEST assay). This entry comes from a study of vaccination and CD4 T cells after COVID-19. Turning to the study itself: Overlapping spike peptides served as the stimulus for the cells. These peptides came from SARS-CoV-2 and from the common cold coronaviruses HCoV-NL63, HCoV-OC43 and HCoV-229E.

Sequenced with the Oncomine TCR Beta short-read assay was DNA taken from cultured CD4+ T cells. TCRdb used MiXCR to reprocess the PCR reads, holding one entry per CDR3 protein. Counted here are fewer than 12,000 distinct CDR3 sequences, 25% to 40% occurring once; the ten biggest clones make up around 8%. The source of this sequence is a human donor who had recovered from COVID-19. Sequencing input: CD4+ T cells from blood, cultured in vitro. The chain employs TRBV7-9 and TRBJ1-1, with a tentative D call TRBD1 (6 bases). CDR3 bases: TGTGCCAGCAGCTTAGGGGGCAGGGGAGGAGGCACTGAAGCTTTCTTT. The encoded protein is CASSLGGRGGGTEAFF.